The table lists the clone carrying this T cell receptor beta chain with many counts. The antigen is undetermined. TCRdb ran MiXCR on the reads and lists one entry per CDR3 protein. This sample has tens of thousands of distinct CDR3 sequences; around 21% occur once, and the top ten carry around 79%. The sample belongs to a study of T cell repertoires in cytomegalovirus infection. Overall study: It was the public TCR beta signatures that indicated both CMV infection and matching HLA type. Study results and caveats: It was HLA-C-restricted CMV-specific TCR beta clonotypes that dominated the response ex vivo. Based on cumulative public TCR beta family frequency, carriers of CMV plus the relevant HLA were identified.

The sample was PBMCs, sequenced either directly or after in vitro stimulation (not recorded which). The receptor comes from a human donor in good health (CMV status not recorded). Some clones in this sample may be carry-over from other donors' samples.

The CDR3 loop reads CATKTGAANYGYTF. CDR3 nucleotide sequence: TGTGCCACCAAAACTGGAGCCGCAAACTATGGCTACACCTTC. The chain joins TRBV6-2 or TRBV6-3 to TRBJ1-2; D is unresolved. This CDR3 has 14 amino acids. V lost 10 bases and J 2 bases, leaving 17 bases between the germline ends. Germline V gene data show CDR1 as MNHEY and CDR2 as SVGEGT.